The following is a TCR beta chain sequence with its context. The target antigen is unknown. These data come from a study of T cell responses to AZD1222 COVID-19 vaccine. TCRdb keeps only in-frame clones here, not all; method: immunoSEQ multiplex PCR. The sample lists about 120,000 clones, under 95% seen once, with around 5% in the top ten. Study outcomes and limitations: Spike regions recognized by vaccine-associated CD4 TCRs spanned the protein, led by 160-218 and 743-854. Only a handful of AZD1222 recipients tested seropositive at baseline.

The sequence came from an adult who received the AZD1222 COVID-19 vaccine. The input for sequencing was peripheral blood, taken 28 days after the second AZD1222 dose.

This CDR3 reads CATSRDVGQHNYGYTF. The DNA of the CDR3 is TGTGCCACCAGCAGAGATGTTGGGCAACATAACTATGGCTACACCTTC. The chain is built from TRBV15 and TRBJ1-2; no reliable D call. The ends were cut back, 0 bases at V and 1 base at J, with 12 bases in the middle. Germline V gene lookup returns CDR1 LNHNV and CDR2 YYDKDF (reference sequence). CDR3 length: 16 amino acids.